This T cell receptor beta chain originates from a study of blood T cell repertoires in COVID-19. Using immunoSEQ multiplex PCR, the repertoire was profiled, and TCRdb retains in-frame clones only, with some absent. Of about 150,000 clones in the sample, 70% to 90% are singletons; the top ten hold over 0.55%. The V and J ends lost 5 bases and 8 bases respectively, with 24 bases between them. CDR1 is SEHNR and CDR2 is FQNEAQ in the germline V gene (reference sequence). CDR3 length equals 17 residues. The receptor's source is a man aged 55 to 70 with COVID-19, enrolled during active disease. J is TRBJ1-4 and V is TRBV7-9, with TRBD1 as a possible D gene (5 bases). The material sequenced was peripheral blood. In DNA form, the CDR3 reads TGTGCCAGCAGCCCATCCAACGGGAGTCGTGGGGGGGAAAAACTGTTTTTT. It yields the protein CASSPSNGSRGGEKLFF.